This is a list of T cell receptor beta chains from one sample in a study of identical twins. TCRdb reprocessed the 5' RACE reads with MiXCR, giving one entry per CDR3 protein. The table has under 350,000 distinct CDR3 sequences, roughly 10% seen once. The same data also contributed to another study, on yellow fever vaccine responses in identical twins.

The specimen was CD8+ T cells sorted from blood. The receptors derive from a woman younger than 35 in good health. The CDR3 runs from the conserved cysteine through the conserved F or W. Each record gives: V gene, clone size, J gene, D gene, CDR3 protein, CDR3 DNA. A D gene is named only where the DNA matches it firmly. Only part of the rows carry a size: once, few, many, or a class if the clone is expanded.

TRBV5-6	.	TRBJ2-7	.	CASSPGHLDEQYF	TGTGCCAGCAGCCCGGGACATCTCGACGAGCAGTACTTC
TRBV4-3	.	TRBJ1-1	.	CASSQDFGAQAEAFF	TGCGCCAGCAGCCAAGATTTCGGGGCGCAAGCTGAAGCTTTCTTT
TRBV9	many	TRBJ2-1	.	CASSVRDGAEQFF	TGTGCCAGCAGCGTAAGGGACGGGGCTGAGCAGTTCTTC
TRBV28	few	TRBJ2-1	.	CASSSPREPYNEQFF	TGTGCCAGCAGTTCACCCAGGGAACCCTACAATGAGCAGTTCTTC
TRBV12-3/TRBV12-4	many	TRBJ2-1	.	CASGPDGNNEQFF	TGTGCCAGTGGACCGGACGGAAACAATGAGCAGTTCTTC
TRBV24-1	few	TRBJ1-1	TRBD1	CATRGTGGPEAFF	TGTGCCACCAGAGGGACAGGGGGCCCTGAAGCTTTCTTT
TRBV7-2	many	TRBJ2-7	.	CASSLVPGFYEQYF	TGTGCCAGCAGCTTAGTGCCGGGGTTCTACGAGCAGTACTTC
TRBV18	.	TRBJ2-5	.	CASSPPEANQETQYF	TGTGCCAGCTCACCACCAGAGGCTAACCAAGAGACCCAGTACTTC
TRBV6-1	once	TRBJ2-1	TRBD1	CASSEKWDRVEYEQFF	TGTGCCAGCAGTGAAAAGTGGGACAGGGTTGAGTATGAGCAGTTCTTC
TRBV3-1	few	TRBJ2-1	TRBD2	CASSGLAVQGEQFF	TGTGCCAGCAGTGGACTAGCGGTGCAGGGCGAGCAGTTCTTC
TRBV11-1	.	TRBJ2-7	.	CASSPRMRPGDEQYF	TGTGCCAGCAGCCCCCGCATGCGGCCCGGCGACGAGCAGTACTTC
TRBV7-6	few	TRBJ2-7	.	CASSLSPGRPSSYEQYF	TGTGCCAGCAGCTTATCGCCAGGGCGCCCGAGCTCCTACGAGCAGTACTTC
TRBV4-3	many	TRBJ2-7	.	CASSQDRDGYEQYF	TGCGCCAGCAGCCAAGATCGGGACGGCTACGAGCAGTACTTC
TRBV7-2	few	TRBJ2-2	.	CASSMGGLGLSGELFF	TGTGCCAGCAGCATGGGCGGCCTAGGGTTGAGCGGGGAGCTGTTTTTT
TRBV20-1	many	TRBJ2-7	TRBD2	CSARDPGLAGDSYEQYF	TGCAGTGCTAGAGATCCCGGACTAGCGGGGGACTCATACGAGCAGTACTTC
TRBV12-3/TRBV12-4	many	TRBJ2-4	.	CASSLDGTKNIQYF	TGTGCCAGCAGTTTAGACGGGACCAAAAACATTCAGTACTTC
TRBV28	few	TRBJ2-7	.	CASSFLFGGQTSEQYF	TGTGCCAGCAGTTTCCTATTCGGGGGACAGACCAGCGAGCAGTACTTC
TRBV7-2	.	TRBJ2-7	.	CASSLDRQFYEQYF	TGTGCCAGCAGCTTAGATAGGCAGTTCTACGAGCAGTACTTC
TRBV24-1	.	TRBJ2-1	.	CATSDLDRNEQFF	TGTGCCACCAGTGATTTGGACAGAAATGAGCAGTTCTTC
TRBV11-3	.	TRBJ1-1	TRBD1	CASSLWTGRKAFF	TGTGCCAGCAGCTTATGGACAGGGCGAAAGGCTTTCTTT
TRBV4-1	.	TRBJ2-1	.	CASGTNEQFF	TGCGCCAGCGGTACTAATGAGCAGTTCTTC
TRBV9	few	TRBJ2-3	TRBD2	CASSVVGGVSTDTQYF	TGTGCCAGCAGCGTAGTGGGAGGGGTTAGCACAGATACGCAGTATTTT
TRBV9	many	TRBJ2-1	.	CASSDASGQFF	TGTGCCAGCAGCGATGCGTCGGGTCAGTTCTTC
TRBV20-1	few	TRBJ2-5	TRBD2	CSLAGEPWGETQYF	TGCAGCCTCGCGGGGGAGCCCTGGGGAGAGACCCAGTACTTC
TRBV29-1	few	TRBJ2-2	.	CSGRTANTGELFF	TGCAGCGGGCGGACGGCCAACACCGGGGAGCTGTTTTTT
TRBV30	.	TRBJ1-1	TRBD1	CALRQGGGHTEAFF	TGTGCCTTGCGACAGGGTGGTGGGCACACTGAAGCTTTCTTT
TRBV29-1	few	TRBJ1-1	.	CSVGGVATLSMNTEAFF	TGCAGCGTAGGGGGGGTGGCGACCCTATCCATGAACACTGAAGCTTTCTTT
TRBV7-9	many	TRBJ1-4	.	CASSLNEKLFF	TGTGCCAGCAGCCTTAATGAAAAACTGTTTTTT
TRBV20-1	.	TRBJ2-3	.	CSARVSAQDTQYF	TGCAGTGCTAGAGTTTCAGCACAAGATACGCAGTATTTT
TRBV5-4	few	TRBJ1-1	.	CASSEMNTEAFF	TGTGCCAGCAGTGAGATGAACACTGAAGCTTTCTTT
TRBV5-1	few	TRBJ2-1	.	CASSLERYPNEQFF	TGCGCCAGCAGCTTGGAGCGGTACCCCAATGAGCAGTTCTTC
TRBV11-2	many	TRBJ2-3	TRBD2	CASSWDSGSVEDTQYF	TGTGCCAGCAGCTGGGATAGCGGGAGCGTTGAGGATACGCAGTATTTT
TRBV11-2	many	TRBJ2-1	TRBD2	CASSLGRLAGVSYNEQFF	TGTGCCAGCAGCTTAGGCAGGCTAGCGGGAGTTTCCTACAATGAGCAGTTCTTC
TRBV7-3	many	TRBJ2-3	.	CASSLTGMFSTDTQYF	TGTGCCAGCAGCCTCACAGGGATGTTTAGCACAGATACGCAGTATTTT
TRBV7-9	few	TRBJ2-1	TRBD1	CASSSPLDRVYNEQFF	TGTGCCAGCAGCTCTCCGCTGGACAGGGTCTACAATGAGCAGTTCTTC
TRBV19	few	TRBJ2-7	.	CASSIAVNRVDEQYF	TGTGCCAGTAGTATAGCCGTCAACAGGGTCGACGAGCAGTACTTC
TRBV12-3/TRBV12-4	.	TRBJ2-1	.	CASRGGAGNEQFF	TGTGCCAGCAGGGGGGGGGCCGGCAATGAGCAGTTCTTC
TRBV10-2	few	TRBJ1-5	TRBD1	CASTGQALSNQPQHF	TGCGCCAGCACCGGACAGGCTTTGAGCAATCAGCCCCAGCATTTT
TRBV7-9	many	TRBJ2-1	.	CASRAGTLYF	TGTGCCAGCAGAGCCGGGACTCTATACTTC
TRBV24-1	medium-sized	TRBJ2-2	TRBD1	CATKVGTGDTGELFF	TGTGCCACCAAGGTCGGGACAGGGGACACCGGGGAGCTGTTTTTT
TRBV10-3	once	TRBJ2-3	TRBD1	CAISGVFPGQGFRPDTQYF	TGTGCCATCAGTGGGGTCTTTCCGGGACAGGGCTTTCGCCCAGATACGCAGTATTTT
TRBV27	many	TRBJ2-3	.	CASSSSDTQYF	TGCGCCAGCAGCTCCTCAGATACGCAGTATTTT
TRBV6-6	many	TRBJ1-4	.	CASSWGEKLFF	TGTGCCAGCAGTTGGGGCGAAAAACTGTTTTTT
TRBV13	.	TRBJ2-3	.	CASSLLALPDTQYF	TGTGCCAGCAGCCTCCTGGCGCTGCCAGATACGCAGTATTTT
TRBV14	many	TRBJ2-7	.	CASSLDNYEQYF	TGTGCCAGCAGCCTGGACAACTACGAGCAGTACTTC
TRBV28	few	TRBJ2-1	.	CASSLPAWGEQFF	TGTGCCAGCAGTTTACCCGCTTGGGGAGAGCAGTTCTTC
TRBV14	few	TRBJ2-2	.	CASSQVVRWQNTGELFF	TGTGCCAGCAGCCAAGTCGTAAGGTGGCAGAACACCGGGGAGCTGTTTTTT
TRBV11-2	.	TRBJ1-6	TRBD1	CASSSGDRGINSPLHF	TGTGCCAGCAGCTCAGGGGACAGGGGAATCAATTCACCCCTCCACTTT
TRBV13	few	TRBJ2-7	TRBD1	CASSPRTGVIDEQYF	TGTGCCAGCAGCCCGAGGACAGGGGTTATTGACGAGCAGTACTTC
TRBV19	few	TRBJ1-2	TRBD1	CASSINGTGNYGYTF	TGTGCCAGTAGTATTAACGGGACAGGGAACTATGGCTACACCTTC
TRBV18	few	TRBJ2-6	.	CASSPQGGITGANVLTF	TGTGCCAGCTCACCGCAGGGGGGTATCACTGGGGCCAACGTCCTGACTTTC
TRBV4-3	.	TRBJ2-5	.	CASSQTGGGLETQYF	TGCGCCAGCAGCCAGACAGGTGGTGGTTTGGAGACCCAGTACTTC
TRBV5-6	few	TRBJ2-1	TRBD2	CASSLDGLAGGGEQFF	TGTGCCAGCAGCTTGGATGGGCTAGCGGGGGGCGGCGAGCAGTTCTTC
TRBV27	few	TRBJ2-1	.	CASSYTGLPKNEQFF	TGTGCCAGCTCTTATACGGGACTCCCTAAAAATGAGCAGTTCTTC
TRBV29-1	many	TRBJ2-7	.	CSASANSYEQYF	TGCAGCGCCAGCGCCAACTCCTACGAGCAGTACTTC